The 18 T cell receptor beta chains in this list originate from one sample, sequenced in a study of siplizumab effects on memory and regulatory T cells. Profiled with immunoSEQ multiplex PCR; TCRdb holds only in-frame clones, not every one. The table shows 90,000 to 110,000 clones, with around 90% occurring only once. Source material: Tregs sorted from blood. These receptors all come from a human donor in good health.

V is TRBV10-3 and J is TRBJ1-1; 9 nucleotides line up with TRBD1. The CDR3 sequence is 15 residues long. The V segment lost 6 bases and the J segment 4 bases; nucleotides outside the gene matches: 9. CDR1 ENHRY and CDR2 SYGVKD come from the germline V gene. Here the CDR3 reads CAISEPGQGGTEAFF. Here the CDR3 DNA reads TGTGCCATCAGCGAACCGGGACAGGGTGGCACTGAAGCTTTCTTT.

The chain has TRBV5-1 and TRBJ2-5; a weak D match, TRBD1 (5 bases). In germline, CDR1 is SGHRS, CDR2 YFSETQ. Trimming left V 4 bases short and J 4 bases short, with 8 bases between. CDR3 length: 12 amino acids. The CDR3 loop reads CASSIGAETQYF. CDR3 coding DNA: TGCGCCAGCAGCATAGGGGCAGAGACCCAGTACTTC.

The chain links TRBV7-8 to TRBJ2-7; unclear D gene. CDR1 SGHVS and CDR2 FQNEAQ come from the germline V gene. CDR3 length equals 12 residues. Deletions cut 4 bases from V and 2 bases from J, with 6 bases between. CDR3 sequence (DNA): TGTGCCAGCAGCTCGACACCCTACGAGCAGTACTTC. It translates to CASSSTPYEQYF.

The chain links TRBV6-5 to TRBJ2-7; perhaps TRBD2 as D (5 bases). Germline V gene data show CDR1 as MNHEY and CDR2 as SVGAGI. The CDR3 runs 12 residues. Between the trimmed V and J ends, which lost 2 bases and 5 bases, there was a span of 7 bases. The CDR3 loop reads CASSYTGNEQYF. CDR3 bases: TGTGCCAGCAGTTACACCGGGAACGAGCAGTACTTC.

The genes are TRBV21-1 and TRBJ2-3. TRBV21-1 is flagged as a pseudogene. The CDR3 has 14 amino acids. The CDR3 protein is CASRSNRRTDTQYF. CDR3 DNA sequence: TGTGCCAGCCGCTCTAACAGGAGGACAGATACGCAGTATTTT.

The V and J genes are TRBV7-7 and TRBJ1-1; no definite D call. The CDR3 runs to 13 residues. Trimming left V 4 bases short and J 0 bases short, with 6 bases between. Germline-derived CDR1 and CDR2 are SSHAT and FNYEAQ (reference sequence). The CDR3 region is CASSWTLNTEAFF. The CDR3 coding sequence is TGTGCCAGCAGCTGGACCCTGAACACTGAAGCTTTCTTT.

Concerning this clone itself: This specimen includes other DNA sequences encoding the same CDR3. The chain uses TRBV6-1 and TRBJ1-2; D is unresolved. This CDR3 spans 11 amino acids. Trimming took off 6 bases at V and 5 bases at J, with 7 bases between the two ends. Germline CDR1 MNHNS, CDR2 SASEGT. This CDR3 reads CASSAGYGYTF. CDR3 sequence (DNA): TGTGCCAGCAGCGCCGGGTATGGCTACACCTTC.

V is TRBV5-6 and J is TRBJ1-2, with D hard to call. Germline loops: CDR1 SGHDT, CDR2 YYEEEE. With 2 bases removed from V and 4 bases from J, the gap between germline ends came to 12 bases. This CDR3 comprises 14 residues. This CDR3 is CASSFRFQAYGYTF. The DNA for the CDR3 is TGTGCCAGCAGCTTCCGCTTTCAGGCCTATGGCTACACCTTC.

The chain has TRBV6-6 and TRBJ2-5; D possibly corresponds to TRBD2 (5 bases). V dropped 5 bases and J dropped 5 bases, with 15 bases sitting between them. Germline V lookup: CDR1 MNHNY, CDR2 SVGAGI (reference sequence). This CDR3 has 14 residues. The CDR3 sequence: CASSLGLGHETQYF. The CDR3 DNA follows: TGTGCCAGCAGTCTCGGACTTGGCCACGAGACCCAGTACTTC.

The chain combines TRBV29-1 with TRBJ2-7; a possible D gene is TRBD1 (5 bases). V lost 3 bases, J lost 0 bases, and 12 bases lay in between. This CDR3 is built from 14 residues. CDR1 and CDR2 (germline): SQVTM, ANQGSEA. CDR3 in DNA: TGCAGCGTTGAGATAAGGGGTAGCTCCTACGAGCAGTACTTC. It encodes CSVEIRGSSYEQYF.

V is TRBV9 and J is TRBJ2-2, with D possibly being TRBD1 (6 bases). Germline assignment: CDR1 SGDLS and CDR2 YYNGEE. The CDR3 is made up of 13 amino acids. V lost 7 bases and J 5 bases, leaving 12 bases between the germline ends. The CDR3 reads CASRWGPTGELFF. The CDR3 bases are TGTGCCAGCCGGTGGGGGCCGACCGGGGAGCTGTTTTTT.

The table lists this clone with a count of one. This sequence joins TRBV18 and TRBJ1-2; no definite D call. The CDR3 covers 13 residues. Germline CDR1 KGHSH, CDR2 LQKENI. V was pared by 6 bases and J by 1 base, with 9 bases between. DNA of the CDR3: TGTGCCAGCTCCCCGGGATTTAACTATGGCTACACCTTC. Its protein product is CASSPGFNYGYTF.

This clone was recorded once. The chain has TRBV21-1 and TRBJ1-1. TRBV21-1 is a pseudogene. The CDR3 consists of 16 residues. CDR3 sequence reads: CASSKRTRGGNTEAFF. CDR3 bases: TGTGCCAGCAGCAAGAGGACACGAGGAGGGAACACTGAAGCTTTCTTT.

This chain joins TRBV6-1 and TRBJ2-7, with 9 bases lining up with TRBD1. CDR1 is MNHNS, CDR2 SASEGT, per germline. Trimming cost V 7 bases and J 2 bases; bases outside gene matches: 3. The CDR3 covers 13 residues. The DNA of the CDR3 is TGTGCCAGCAACCGGGACAGGGCCTACGAGCAGTACTTC. This gives the protein CASNRDRAYEQYF.

The chain recombines TRBV6-5 with TRBJ2-4; no reliable D call. Trimming removed 6 bases at V and 0 bases at J, with 9 bases between. The germline gives CDR1 MNHEY, CDR2 SVGAGI. The CDR3 is made up of 14 amino acids. CDR3 DNA: TGTGCCAGCAGGGACCAGCTAGCCAAAAACATTCAGTACTTC. Amino acids: CASRDQLAKNIQYF.

The genes are TRBV9 and TRBJ2-1; 11 nucleotides match TRBD2. Germline V gene lookup returns CDR1 SGDLS and CDR2 YYNGEE. Unmatched junction bases numbered 12, after V lost 1 base and J lost 6 bases. The CDR3 is 18 residues long. CDR3 residues: CASSVTLAGGRKFNEQFF. The CDR3 coding sequence is TGTGCCAGCAGCGTAACGCTAGCGGGAGGACGAAAGTTCAATGAGCAGTTCTTC.

This clone has only one observation. The DNA for the CDR3 is TGTGCCAGTAGTACGACAGGGATGGGGGAGCTGTTTTTT. This encodes CASSTTGMGELFF. The gene calls are TRBV19 and TRBJ2-2, with 7 bases that match TRBD1. V trimming: 4 bases; J trimming: 8 bases; junction bases outside the gene matches: 4. Germline CDR1 reads LNHDA; CDR2 reads SQIVND (reference sequence). The CDR3 covers 13 residues.

The chain is built from TRBV7-8 and TRBJ2-7; 9 bases are shared with TRBD1. This CDR3 region has 16 residues. V was clipped by 5 bases and J by 1 base; unmatched bases: 9. CDR1 SGHVS and CDR2 FQNEAQ come from the germline V gene. The CDR3 region is CASSTTGQGMSYEQYF. CDR3 coding DNA: TGTGCCAGCAGCACTACTGGACAGGGGATGTCCTACGAGCAGTACTTC.